This T cell receptor beta chain comes out of a study of control samples from healthy donors and cancer patients (dated by TCRdb to 2020 to 2021). The receptor library was made with the immunoSEQ multiplex PCR assay. The clones in this table, taken by TCRdb from immuneACCESS, are in-frame only. Not every clone is retained; where verified, under half of the shortfall comes from an unresolved V gene, and the cause of the rest is unknown. The sample table records roughly 100,000 clones; roughly 94% of these occur just once. Clones ranked in the top ten supply under 2.5% of the sample. About this clone itself: What this receptor recognizes is not known. No much larger clone exists at a distance of one base, and base qualities are not known.

The germline V gene yields MNHEY for CDR1 and SVGEGT for CDR2. For this chain, trimming is 4 bases at the V end and 2 bases at the J end, and the number of junction bases without a gene match is 10. Spanning cysteine to phenylalanine, the CDR3 consists of 17 amino acids. Here the CDR3 DNA is all that survives: 51 bases in frame from base 1. Input material: blood. The source of this sequence is a woman aged 18-35 years in good health. The sequence is built from TRBV6-2 or TRBV6-3 and TRBJ2-3, with 9 middle bases fitting TRBD2. The sequence in DNA is TGTGCCAGCAGTTCTATCCGACTAGCGGCTGACACAGATACGCAGTATTTT. It translates to CASSSIRLAADTDTQYF.